One and the same sample provided the 19 T cell receptor beta chains below, sequenced in a study of T cells expressing NK-cell markers. Reprocessing the 5' RACE reads, TCRdb reports a single entry for every CDR3 protein and omits DNA. In total, the table holds approximately 170,000 distinct CDR3 sequences. Sample: blood T cells: a sorted CD56 or NKG2C T cell subset, CD4+ or CD8+ T cells, or bulk PBMC T cells (not recorded which). These receptors were taken from a man aged 18-75 years in good health.

The V and J genes are TRBV12-3 or TRBV12-4 and TRBJ1-5. CDR3 length: 14 residues. CDR3 sequence reads: CASSLARGKQPQHF.

The genes are TRBV5-4 and TRBJ2-3. CDR3 length equals 16 residues. The germline gives CDR1 SGHNT, CDR2 YYREEE (reference sequence). The CDR3: CASSLTGTVSTDTQYF.

This chain joins TRBV5-4 and TRBJ2-1. The CDR3 runs 11 residues. Looked up from germline, CDR1 is SGHNT and CDR2 is YYREEE (reference sequence). CDR3 amino acids: CAFLQYNEQFF.

The chain is built from TRBV19 and TRBJ2-7; TCRdb's D call of TRBD1 is untestable without DNA. The length of the CDR3 is 14 residues. Germline V gives CDR1 LNHDA, CDR2 SQIVND (reference sequence). Here the CDR3 reads CASSPTVGPYEQYF.

J is TRBJ2-1 and V is TRBV3-1; the TCRdb call, TRBD1, lacks DNA for checking. Germline lookup yields CDR1 LGHDT and CDR2 YNNKEL (reference sequence). The CDR3 length is 16 residues. The CDR3 is CASSQLRQGARNEQFF.

The chain combines TRBV13 with TRBJ2-4; no DNA is available, so the TRBD2 call from TCRdb remains unchecked. The germline V gene encodes CDR1 PRHDT and CDR2 FYEKMQ (reference sequence). This CDR3 region has 16 residues. CDR3: CASSTRGAGGLNIQYF.

The J gene is TRBJ2-7, the V gene TRBV7-6; TCRdb calls TRBD2, which cannot be checked without DNA. Germline V gives CDR1 SGHVS, CDR2 FNYEAQ. The CDR3 is made up of 17 amino acids. The CDR3 sequence: CASSKGLAGSRTYEQYF.

CDR3 residues: CASSFTDSHPYEQYF. V gene TRBV5-5 combines with J gene TRBJ2-7. Germline CDR1 reads SGHKS; CDR2 reads YYEKEE (reference sequence). The CDR3 loop spans 15 amino acids.

The CDR3 is CASYWATVGDTQYF. V gene TRBV5-6 combines with J gene TRBJ2-3. The CDR3 runs 14 residues. Germline CDR1 reads SGHDT; CDR2 reads YYEEEE.

V and J are TRBV5-5 and TRBJ2-1. CDR1 is SGHKS, CDR2 YYEKEE, per germline (reference sequence). The CDR3 has 12 residues. The CDR3 loop reads CASSLGRSEQFF.

The V call is TRBV27, the J call TRBJ2-7; checking the TCRdb D call of TRBD1 is not possible without DNA. This CDR3 is 15 amino acids long. Per germline, CDR1 MNHEY and CDR2 SMNVEV (reference sequence). Here the CDR3 reads CASAPGTGGRYEQYF.

The chain has TRBV12-3 or TRBV12-4 and TRBJ2-1. This CDR3 contains 13 residues. The CDR3 loop reads CASSSPDDYEQFF.

The gene calls are TRBV9 and TRBJ2-7; there is no DNA to check the TCRdb D call of TRBD1. Germline assignment: CDR1 SGDLS and CDR2 YYNGEE. The CDR3 has 15 residues. CDR3 residues: CASSVGDGGAVEQYF.

V gene TRBV7-9 combines with J gene TRBJ2-3; absent DNA, TCRdb's TRBD1 call cannot be checked. The CDR3 contains 17 residues. Germline CDR1 is SEHNR and CDR2 is FQNEAQ (reference sequence). CDR3 sequence: CASSLGSVRADKDTQYF.

V usage is TRBV4-2 and J usage is TRBJ2-3; no DNA is available, so the TRBD1 call from TCRdb remains unchecked. Germline V lookup: CDR1 LGHNA, CDR2 YNFKEQ. CDR3 length: 17 residues. The CDR3 loop reads CASSQDHEQGVKGTQYF.

This chain connects TRBV20-1 to TRBJ2-2; TCRdb gives TRBD1 as the D gene, but with no DNA this cannot be confirmed. The CDR3 spans 14 residues. Germline values: CDR1 DFQATT, CDR2 SNEGSKA (reference sequence). The CDR3 loop reads CSARGATGAGELFF.

This rearrangement joins TRBV24-1 to TRBJ2-3; TCRdb returns TRBD1, unconfirmable since there is no DNA. The CDR3 length is 15 residues. The germline CDR1 and CDR2 sequences are KGHDR and SFDVKD. The CDR3 spells CATSSTGGITDTQYF.

V is TRBV15 and J is TRBJ1-4; TCRdb names TRBD1, which stays unverified in the absence of DNA. The CDR3 covers 16 residues. CDR1 is LNHNV and CDR2 is YYDKDF in the germline V gene (reference sequence). The chain's CDR3 is CATREPGTVLNEKLFF.

The chain combines TRBV11-2 with TRBJ2-4; TCRdb's assignment of TRBD2 cannot be checked, as there is no DNA. Germline V CDR1 and CDR2: SGHAT, FQNNGV. The CDR3 contains 18 residues. CDR3 protein: CASSETSGALGAKNIQYF.